One and the same sample provided the 29 T cell receptor beta chains below, sequenced in a study of cytomegalovirus exposure and HLA in healthy donors. The repertoire was sequenced with immunoSEQ multiplex PCR; TCRdb's copy has only in-frame clones and lacks some. The sample yields fewer than 250,000 clones, 83% seen once. The specimen was PBMCs. These receptors were collected from a young woman in good health and CMV-seronegative.

This chain joins TRBV5-1 and TRBJ2-1, with unresolved D. This CDR3 comprises 12 residues. Germline loops: CDR1 SGHRS, CDR2 YFSETQ. Trimming stripped 4 bases from V and 10 bases from J, with 12 bases between. CDR3 DNA sequence: TGCGCCAGCAGCCGTTTGGGGTTAGAGCAGTTCTTC. Translated, it gives CASSRLGLEQFF. Full variable domain (outside the CDR3, taken from reference TRBV5-1 and TRBJ2-1): KAGVTQTPRYLIKTRGQQVTLSCSPISGHRSVSWYQQTPGQGLQFLFEYFSETQRNKGNFPGRFSGRQFSNSRSEMNVSTLELGDSALYLCASSRLGLEQFFGPGTRLTVL.

The chain recombines TRBV5-1 with TRBJ2-1; D is undetermined. The CDR3 sequence is 14 residues long. The V gene lost 3 bases and the J gene lost 2 bases, with 9 bases spanning the gap. CDR1 is SGHRS and CDR2 is YFSETQ in the germline V gene. CDR3 nucleotide sequence: TGCGCCAGCAGCTCCGACGTGACCTACAATGAGCAGTTCTTC. Its translation is CASSSDVTYNEQFF.

The chain is built from TRBV7-3 and TRBJ2-3; no reliable D call. V gave up 0 bases and J gave up 5 bases, with 6 bases separating them. Germline V gene data show CDR1 as SGHTA and CDR2 as FQGTGA. The CDR3 runs to 13 residues. The CDR3 loop reads CASSLTSGDTQYF. As DNA, the CDR3 is TGTGCCAGCAGCTTAACGAGTGGAGATACGCAGTATTTT.

V and J are TRBV2 and TRBJ2-7, with 7 bases lining up with TRBD1. V shed 8 bases, J shed 6 bases, and the junction held 10 bases outside the gene matches. Germline V gives CDR1 SNHLY, CDR2 FYNNEI. This CDR3 spans 13 amino acids. DNA of the CDR3: TGTGCCAGCGAGGGACAGACGGTCAGCGAGCAGTACTTC. The encoded protein is CASEGQTVSEQYF. Combining the CDR3 with reference TRBV2 and TRBJ2-7 gives the whole variable domain EPEVTQTPSHQVTQMGQEVILRCVPISNHLYFYWYRQILGQKVEFLVSFYNNEISEKSEIFDDQFSVERPDGSNFTLKIRSTKLEDSAMYFCASEGQTVSEQYFGPGTRLTVT.

The chain recombines TRBV29-1 with TRBJ1-3; D gene uncertain. CDR1 and CDR2 (germline): SQVTM, ANQGSEA. There are 13 residues in the CDR3. Trimming removed 2 bases at V and 2 bases at J, with 7 bases between. For the CDR3, the DNA is TGCAGCGTTGAAAGCACTCCTGGAAACACCATATATTTT. The encoded protein is CSVESTPGNTIYF. Using reference TRBV29-1 and TRBJ1-3 for the parts outside the CDR3, the full variable domain is SAVISQKPSRDICQRGTSLTIQCQVDSQVTMMFWYRQQPGQSLTLIATANQGSEATYESGFVIDKFPISRPNLTFSTLTVSNMSPEDSSIYLCSVESTPGNTIYFGEGSWLTVV.

The rearrangement uses TRBV6-1 and TRBJ1-1, with unresolved D. Germline CDR1 and CDR2: MNHNS and SASEGT. Trimming took 2 bases from V and 0 from J, leaving 7 bases between them. This CDR3 spans 14 amino acids. The CDR3 protein is CASSESRLNTEAFF. As DNA, the CDR3 is TGTGCCAGCAGTGAAAGTCGGCTGAACACTGAAGCTTTCTTT.

V usage is TRBV2 and J usage is TRBJ1-6; D is perhaps TRBD1 (5 bases). The length of the CDR3 is 15 residues. V dropped 6 bases and J dropped 10 bases, with 19 bases sitting between them. Germline V gene data show CDR1 as SNHLY and CDR2 as FYNNEI. The CDR3, as DNA: TGTGCCAGCAGAGCGCGGGTCCTCAGGGACTCACCCCTCCACTTT. Residues: CASRARVLRDSPLHF.

The CDR3 nucleotides are TGTGCCAGCAGCCAAGACTGGACAGGGGGCAGTGGCTACACCTTC. It encodes CASSQDWTGGSGYTF. The chain uses TRBV5-6 and TRBJ1-2; 11 bases are shared with TRBD1. The CDR3 is made up of 15 amino acids. The junction had 9 bases not matched to a gene; V was cut back by 4 bases and J by 7 bases. CDR1 is SGHDT, CDR2 YYEEEE, per germline.

This clone was counted once. The chain recombines TRBV5-4 with TRBJ1-1; 7 bases align to TRBD1. Germline-derived CDR1 and CDR2 are SGHNT and YYREEE (reference sequence). The J segment lost 4 bases and the V segment lost 4 bases, leaving 10 bases of the junction unmatched. CDR3 length equals 15 residues. Written as DNA, the CDR3 is TGTGCCAGCAGCACCCCCGACAGGGCGATCACTGAAGCTTTCTTT. It encodes CASSTPDRAITEAFF.

A single count supports this clone. J is TRBJ2-7 and V is TRBV5-4; 7 positions match TRBD2. CDR3 size: 15 residues. Germline V CDR1 and CDR2: SGHNT, YYREEE (reference sequence). Unmatched junction bases numbered 5, after V lost 0 bases and J lost 2 bases. This CDR3 reads CASSLVGGPPYEQYF. In DNA form, the CDR3 reads TGTGCCAGCAGCTTGGTGGGAGGGCCACCCTACGAGCAGTACTTC.

This clone was picked up a small number of times. The same CDR3 is also encoded by other DNA sequences in this sample. The J gene is TRBJ2-7, the V gene TRBV5-1, with 8 nucleotides matching TRBD1. After removal of 4 bases from V and 1 base from J, the junction contained 7 bases not matched to a gene. Germline V gene data show CDR1 as SGHRS and CDR2 as YFSETQ. CDR3 length: 15 amino acids. CDR3 in DNA: TGCGCCAGCAGCCCCCGACAGGGGACATCCTACGAGCAGTACTTC. Translation: CASSPRQGTSYEQYF.

V usage is TRBV2 and J usage is TRBJ1-4; D might be TRBD1 (6 bases). Trimming took 7 bases from V and 7 from J, leaving 13 bases between them. The germline gives CDR1 SNHLY, CDR2 FYNNEI. This CDR3 region has 13 residues. The CDR3 bases are TGTGCCAGCAAGGGGGGCTTTGTTGAAAAACTGTTTTTT. It encodes CASKGGFVEKLFF.

The chain links TRBV6-6 to TRBJ1-1, with 7 bases lining up with TRBD1. Trimming cost V 6 bases and J 0 bases; bases outside gene matches: 7. The germline V gene encodes CDR1 MNHNY and CDR2 SVGAGI (reference sequence). The CDR3 is 15 amino acids. CDR3 DNA sequence: TGTGCCAGCAGAACCGACAGGGACCTGAACACTGAAGCTTTCTTT. Its protein product is CASRTDRDLNTEAFF.

The CDR3 reads CASSAPNGIGTEAFF. DNA of the CDR3: TGTGCCAGCAGCGCCCCGAATGGGATCGGCACTGAAGCTTTCTTT. The V and J genes are TRBV7-9 and TRBJ1-1; no clear D. Germline V gene sequence: CDR1 SEHNR, CDR2 FQNEAQ (reference sequence). The CDR3 consists of 15 residues. V was pared by 5 bases and J by 4 bases, with 17 bases between.

This clone has just a few counts. CDR3 protein: CASSLLGGGAPNTGELFF. CDR3 sequence (DNA): TGTGCCAGCAGTTTATTGGGGGGAGGGGCCCCAAACACCGGGGAGCTGTTTTTT. The genes are TRBV27 and TRBJ2-2; 7 bases map to TRBD2. The CDR3 contains 18 residues. Germline values: CDR1 MNHEY, CDR2 SMNVEV (reference sequence). The ends lost 1 base at V and 2 bases at J; junction bases unmatched: 10.

The chain has TRBV7-3 and TRBJ2-3; D remains ambiguous. Germline values: CDR1 SGHTA, CDR2 FQGTGA. V gave up 0 bases and J gave up 1 base, with 8 bases separating them. The CDR3 is made up of 15 amino acids. This CDR3 reads CASSLTASRTDTQYF. CDR3 DNA: TGTGCCAGCAGCTTAACGGCCTCCCGCACAGATACGCAGTATTTT. Filled out from reference TRBV7-3 and TRBJ2-3, the complete variable domain reads GAGVSQTPSNKVTEKGKYVELRCDPISGHTALYWYRQSLGQGPEFLIYFQGTGAADDSGLPNDRFFAVRPEGSVSTLKIQRTERGDSAVYLCASSLTASRTDTQYFGPGTRLTVL.

This clone was counted a single time. This sequence joins TRBV30 and TRBJ2-3; D is unclear. Germline CDR1 GTSNPN, CDR2 SVGIG (reference sequence). Trimming stripped 0 bases from V and 8 bases from J, with 6 bases between. CDR3 length: 11 amino acids. CDR3: CAWSVRITQYF. The CDR3 DNA is TGTGCCTGGAGTGTACGGATTACGCAGTATTTT.

The gene calls are TRBV5-1 and TRBJ1-3, with TRBD1 identical over 7 bases. This CDR3 has 14 residues. The V gene end was trimmed by 3 bases and the J gene end by 5 bases; junction bases not matched to a gene: 5. Germline CDR1 SGHRS, CDR2 YFSETQ. CDR3 residues: CASSSTGERNTIYF. CDR3 DNA sequence: TGCGCCAGCAGCTCAACAGGGGAAAGAAACACCATATATTTT.

This chain links TRBV6-6 with TRBJ2-1; D unclear. Trimming removed 8 bases at V and 2 bases at J, with 10 bases between. The CDR3 loop spans 13 amino acids. The V gene's germline CDR1 is MNHNY and CDR2 SVGAGI (reference sequence). CDR3 nucleotide sequence: TGTGCCAGCTGCCACAAGACCTACAATGAGCAGTTCTTC. Translated: CASCHKTYNEQFF.

This clone was counted once. The same CDR3 is also encoded by other DNA sequences in this sample. The chain carries TRBV27 and TRBJ2-1; D gene uncertain. The CDR3 spans 14 residues. Trimming left V 6 bases short and J 2 bases short, with 11 bases between. CDR1 MNHEY and CDR2 SMNVEV come from the germline V gene (reference sequence). The CDR3 sequence: CASSLGSPYNEQFF. Here the CDR3 DNA reads TGTGCCAGCAGCCTAGGGTCCCCCTACAATGAGCAGTTCTTC.

The V call is TRBV5-1, the J call TRBJ1-2; 8 bases align to TRBD1. The CDR3 extends over 14 amino acids. V lost 3 bases and J lost 4; bases outside the gene matches: 5. Germline V CDR1 and CDR2: SGHRS, YFSETQ. CDR3 nucleotide sequence: TGCGCCAGCAGCTCCCCAGGGGGCGGCTATGGCTACACCTTC. Its protein is CASSSPGGGYGYTF.

About this clone: The junction and the germline gene differ at one end; a read error may be behind it. This chain joins TRBV12-5 and TRBJ2-1, with D possibly TRBD1 on 8 matching bases. Germline CDR1 reads LGHNT; CDR2 reads FRNRAP. The CDR3 length is 15 residues. Here the CDR3 DNA reads TGTGCTAGTGGTATGGTACAGGGGGGGAACAATGAGCAGTTCTTC. Its protein product is CASGMVQGGNNEQFF.

The chain uses TRBV19 and TRBJ2-6, with unresolved D. From germline, CDR1 is LNHDA and CDR2 SQIVND (reference sequence). The CDR3 covers 14 residues. Trimming shortened V by 5 bases and J by 0 bases, and 5 bases separated the two germline ends. Here the CDR3 DNA reads TGTGCCAGTAGTGGGGTCTCTGGGGCCAACGTCCTGACTTTC. Translation: CASSGVSGANVLTF.

This chain uses TRBV9 with TRBJ1-2; 7 bases match TRBD1. Germline loops: CDR1 SGDLS, CDR2 YYNGEE. The V gene end was trimmed by 4 bases and the J gene end by 5 bases; junction bases not matched to a gene: 17. CDR3 size: 17 residues. CDR3: CASSSHPTETGWYGYTF. The CDR3 coding sequence is TGTGCCAGCAGCTCCCACCCTACGGAGACAGGGTGGTATGGCTACACCTTC.

This sequence joins TRBV30 and TRBJ2-3; D gene unclear. Trimming took off 0 bases at V and 2 bases at J, with 9 bases between the two ends. The CDR3 is 14 residues long. Germline-derived CDR1 and CDR2 are GTSNPN and SVGIG (reference sequence). The CDR3 DNA is TGTGCCTGGAGTGTAAATACTCACACAGATACGCAGTATTTT. The encoded protein is CAWSVNTHTDTQYF. Variable domain in full (rest from reference TRBV30 and TRBJ2-3): SQTIHQWPATLVQPVGSPLSLECTVEGTSNPNLYWYRQAAGRGLQLLFYSVGIGQISSEVPQNLSASRPQDRQFILSSKKLLLSDSGFYLCAWSVNTHTDTQYFGPGTRLTVL.

This chain joins TRBV9 and TRBJ2-7; a weak D match, TRBD2 (6 bases). The germline V gene has CDR1 SGDLS and CDR2 YYNGEE. Trimming cost V 0 bases and J 6 bases, with 16 bases left between them. The CDR3 spans 15 residues. CDR3 sequence reads: CASSVDSGPVREQYF. In DNA form, the CDR3 reads TGTGCCAGCAGCGTAGATAGCGGCCCAGTACGCGAGCAGTACTTC.

This sequence joins TRBV19 and TRBJ2-5, with D possibly TRBD2 on 7 matching bases. The germline V gene has CDR1 LNHDA and CDR2 SQIVND (reference sequence). The V end lost 5 bases, the J end lost 4 bases, and 17 bases lay between the germline ends. CDR3 length: 15 amino acids. Written as DNA, the CDR3 is TGTGCCAGTAGTTCTCAGGGGAGGGCCGGAGAGACCCAGTACTTC. Translated: CASSSQGRAGETQYF.

This clone was observed a few times. The chain couples TRBV2 to TRBJ2-7, with D possibly being TRBD2 (6 bases). Germline V gives CDR1 SNHLY, CDR2 FYNNEI. This CDR3 is 13 amino acids long. Trimming shortened V by 7 bases and J by 3 bases, and 13 bases separated the two germline ends. Written as DNA, the CDR3 is TGTGCCAGCAAAACTAGCTCCGTCTACGAGCAGTACTTC. This sequence encodes CASKTSSVYEQYF.

This chain links TRBV2 with TRBJ1-3; 8 positions match TRBD1. This CDR3 region has 15 residues. Germline loops: CDR1 SNHLY, CDR2 FYNNEI. Losses at the gene ends were 5 bases for V and 5 bases for J; bases not matched to a gene: 8. The DNA for the CDR3 is TGTGCCAGCAGTATGACCAGGGGGCAAAGAAACACCATATATTTT. It specifies CASSMTRGQRNTIYF.